These 6 T cell receptor beta chains were sequenced from one sample in a study of OX40 agonist ivuxolimab in advanced cancers. The library was prepared using the immunoSEQ multiplex PCR assay. TCRdb's version of the immuneACCESS table is confined to in-frame rearrangements and falls short of the full clone set. An unresolved V gene accounts for under half of the shortfall where checked; the remainder is of unknown origin. Recorded for this sample are roughly 44,000 clones; around 86% of them occurred a single time. Jointly, the top ten make up about 12% of the sample. This specimen consisted of CD4+ or CD8+ T cells sorted from blood, obtained in a trial of the OX40 agonist ivuxolimab. These receptors were obtained from an adult with an advanced solid tumor such as melanoma, head and neck, liver or kidney cancer.

The chain employs TRBV9 and TRBJ1-1; D gene unclear. The V gene's germline CDR1 is SGDLS and CDR2 YYNGEE. V dropped 0 bases and J dropped 3 bases, with 6 bases sitting between them. The CDR3 consists of 13 residues. The DNA for the CDR3 is TGTGCCAGCAGCGTAGGCGGGGACACTGAAGCTTTCTTT. Its protein product is CASSVGGDTEAFF.

The chain joins TRBV5-1 to TRBJ2-1; D may be TRBD2 (7 bases). This CDR3 contains 17 residues. V was shortened by 4 bases and J by 4 bases, with 21 bases between the two germline ends. CDR1 and CDR2 from the germline V gene are SGHRS and YFSETQ. The CDR3 bases are TGCGCCAGCAGCCGTTACCTCGAGGGGGGGAGTTACAATGAGCAGTTCTTC. Protein sequence: CASSRYLEGGSYNEQFF.

This clone was detected once. The rearrangement joins TRBV6-4 to TRBJ1-1; D gene uncertain. The CDR3 loop spans 13 amino acids. Germline V gene data show CDR1 as MRHNA and CDR2 as SNTAGT. Trimming cost V 5 bases and J 1 base, with 8 bases left between them. DNA of the CDR3: TGTGCCAGCAGTCACGCAGAGAACACTGAAGCTTTCTTT. Its protein is CASSHAENTEAFF.

This chain connects TRBV4-2 to TRBJ1-1, with D unclear. The CDR3 sequence is 14 residues long. Germline V gene data show CDR1 as LGHNA and CDR2 as YNFKEQ. V lost 0 bases, J lost 4 bases, and 9 bases lay in between. CDR3 residues: CASSQDGVGTEAFF. The CDR3 nucleotides are TGTGCCAGCAGCCAAGATGGGGTTGGCACTGAAGCTTTCTTT.

This clone was found a few times. The rearrangement uses TRBV19 and TRBJ1-6; D call uncertain. The CDR3 runs 15 residues. With 1 base removed from V and 8 bases from J, the gap between germline ends came to 12 bases. Per the germline V gene, CDR1 is LNHDA and CDR2 is SQIVND (reference sequence). The CDR3 DNA sequence: TGTGCCAGTAGTATAGCTACGTTTGGGGATTCACCCCTCCACTTT. It specifies CASSIATFGDSPLHF.

The CDR3 nucleotides are TGCGCCAGCAGTTCTGGCCAAACGGCCGGGGAGCTGTTTTTT. It specifies CASSSGQTAGELFF. The chain recombines TRBV10-1 with TRBJ2-2; no clear D. Between the trimmed V and J ends, which lost 5 bases and 6 bases, there was a span of 13 bases. Germline CDR1 is WNHNN and CDR2 is SYGVQD (reference sequence). The CDR3 extends over 14 amino acids.